A single sample gave rise to the 18 T cell receptor beta chains below, sequenced in a study of cytomegalovirus exposure and HLA in healthy donors. 60 Vbeta and 13 Jbeta primers were used in PCR. This table comes from immunoSEQ multiplex PCR, and its TCRdb copy is limited to in-frame clones, with some not included. The sample has 120,000 to 150,000 clones, around 80% seen once. The specimen sequenced was PBMCs. Every receptor here comes from a woman aged 45-59 years in good health and CMV-seropositive.

In the case of this clone: A junction boundary mismatches the germline segment, possibly from a read error. V gene TRBV19 combines with J gene TRBJ2-5; D possibly corresponds to TRBD2 (6 bases). There are 14 residues in the CDR3. Germline V lookup: CDR1 LNHDA, CDR2 SQIVND (reference sequence). CDR3 sequence reads: CASSRGLYQETQYF. The CDR3 DNA follows: TGTGCCAGCAGTAGGGGACTTTACCAAGAGACCCAGTACTTC.

Here the CDR3 reads CASSKLGGEQYF. Written as DNA, the CDR3 is TGTGCCAGCAGCAAGCTAGGGGGCGAGCAGTACTTC. This sequence joins TRBV27 and TRBJ2-7; the D gene is possibly TRBD1 (6 bases). V lost 6 bases, J lost 6 bases, and 12 bases lay in between. The CDR3 covers 12 residues. Germline values: CDR1 MNHEY, CDR2 SMNVEV (reference sequence).

The chain combines TRBV6-5 with TRBJ2-7, with TRBD2 as a possible D gene (5 bases). This CDR3 spans 13 amino acids. Looked up from germline, CDR1 is MNHEY and CDR2 is SVGAGI. V was cut by 2 bases and J by 3 bases, with 8 bases left in between. This CDR3 reads CASSYGRDYEQYF. In nucleotides, the CDR3 is TGTGCCAGCAGTTACGGACGGGACTACGAGCAGTACTTC.

The chain joins TRBV28 to TRBJ1-4, with D unclear. The V gene lost 2 bases and the J gene lost 2 bases, with 15 bases spanning the gap. The CDR3 has 17 amino acids. The germline V gene has CDR1 MDHEN and CDR2 SYDVKM. Here the CDR3 DNA reads TGTGCCAGCAGTTTAGTGGCGCCATCGCGGACTAATGAAAAACTGTTTTTT. Translation gives CASSLVAPSRTNEKLFF.

J is TRBJ2-1 and V is TRBV6-5, with D tentatively TRBD1 (5 bases). V was shortened by 5 bases and J by 9 bases, with 11 bases between the two germline ends. Germline-derived CDR1 and CDR2 are MNHEY and SVGAGI. There are 12 residues in the CDR3. The CDR3 here is CASSSQGSEQFF. The CDR3 bases are TGTGCCAGCAGTAGTCAGGGTAGTGAGCAGTTCTTC.

CDR3 in DNA: TGTGCCATCTCGGACGGGATCTCCTACGAGCAGTACTTC. Encoded protein: CAISDGISYEQYF. This chain links TRBV19 with TRBJ2-7, with D perhaps matching TRBD2 (5 bases). Trimming cost V 10 bases and J 0 bases, with 13 bases left between them. CDR3 length equals 13 residues. From germline, CDR1 is LNHDA and CDR2 SQIVND (reference sequence). The whole variable domain, remainder taken from reference TRBV19 and TRBJ2-7, is DGGITQSPKYLFRKEGQNVTLSCEQNLNHDAMYWYRQDPGQGLRLIYYSQIVNDFQKGDIAEGYSVSREKKESFPLTVTSAQKNPTAFYLCAISDGISYEQYFGPGTRLTVT.

This clone was seen at least ten times. The chain is built from TRBV29-1 and TRBJ2-7; D is unclear. The CDR3 is 13 residues long. Germline CDR1 is SQVTM and CDR2 is ANQGSEA. V was cut by 4 bases and J by 1 base, with 11 bases left in between. The CDR3 sequence: CSVGWAGSYEQYF. The CDR3 DNA sequence: TGCAGCGTTGGTTGGGCCGGATCCTACGAGCAGTACTTC.

This chain links TRBV7-8 with TRBJ2-7, with a possible D match to TRBD1 (6 bases). CDR1 SGHVS and CDR2 FQNEAQ come from the germline V gene. Trimming cost V 6 bases and J 0 bases, with 12 bases left between them. This CDR3 has 14 amino acids. Here the CDR3 reads CASSLQGNSYEQYF. The CDR3, as DNA: TGTGCCAGCAGTCTACAGGGTAACTCCTACGAGCAGTACTTC.

CDR3 residues: CASSEEGGTEAFF. In nucleotides, the CDR3 is TGTGCCAGCAGTGAAGAGGGGGGGACTGAAGCTTTCTTT. V and J are TRBV6-1 and TRBJ1-1; D may be TRBD1 (6 bases). This CDR3 has 13 amino acids. CDR1 is MNHNS and CDR2 is SASEGT in the germline V gene. V was shortened by 1 base and J by 5 bases, with 8 bases between the two germline ends.

The chain has TRBV6-5 and TRBJ1-3; D uncertain. Germline V gene lookup returns CDR1 MNHEY and CDR2 SVGAGI. Trimming pared 4 bases from V and 0 bases from J, leaving 13 bases between. The CDR3 consists of 16 residues. CDR3 in DNA: TGTGCCAGCAGTTTAGGGAGGGCGGTCTCTGGAAACACCATATATTTT. It specifies CASSLGRAVSGNTIYF.

The table lists this clone with a few counts. The chain uses TRBV7-8 and TRBJ1-4; D may be TRBD1 (5 bases). Germline V gene data show CDR1 as SGHVS and CDR2 as FQNEAQ. The CDR3 has 11 residues. V was trimmed by 3 bases and J by 11 bases, leaving 7 bases between them. The CDR3 DNA is TGTGCCAGCAGCTTCGGGGGGAAACTGTTTTTT. Protein product: CASSFGGKLFF.

The V and J genes are TRBV6-5 and TRBJ1-4; 10 nucleotides align to TRBD1. This CDR3 comprises 15 residues. The V and J ends lost 5 bases and 7 bases, in that order; junction bases with no gene match: 7. Germline V gene data show CDR1 as MNHEY and CDR2 as SVGAGI. This chain's CDR3 is CASSTRTGGIEKLFF. The CDR3 DNA reads as TGTGCCAGCAGTACCAGGACAGGGGGGATTGAAAAACTGTTTTTT.

This clone was counted a few times. The rearrangement links TRBV28 to TRBJ1-4; the D gene is possibly TRBD1 (5 bases). Germline lookup yields CDR1 MDHEN and CDR2 SYDVKM. This CDR3 has 13 residues. V was clipped by 4 bases and J by 13 bases, with 16 bases between them. The DNA for the CDR3 is TGTGCCAGCAGTTCGATCGACAGCCGACGACTGTTTTTT. As protein: CASSSIDSRRLFF. Full variable domain (outside the CDR3, taken from reference TRBV28 and TRBJ1-4): DVKVTQSSRYLVKRTGEKVFLECVQDMDHENMFWYRQDPGLGLRLIYFSYDVKMKEKGDIPEGYSVSREKKERFSLILESASTNQTSMYLCASSSIDSRRLFFGSGTQLSVL.

CDR3 nucleotides: TGTGCCATCAGGGAGACAGGGGTTAAGCAGTACTTC. This translates into CAIRETGVKQYF. This chain joins TRBV10-3 and TRBJ2-7, with 8 nucleotides matching TRBD1. The CDR3 sequence is 12 residues long. Germline CDR1 reads ENHRY; CDR2 reads SYGVKD. V shed 6 bases and J 8 bases; nucleotides not matched to a gene: 6.

The V and J genes are TRBV11-2 and TRBJ2-7, with 7 positions matching TRBD1. Germline V gene data show CDR1 as SGHAT and CDR2 as FQNNGV. The trim removed 5 bases at V and 4 bases at J, leaving 8 bases unmatched. The length of the CDR3 is 14 residues. CDR3 in amino acids: CASSRRTGAYEQYF. The CDR3 DNA reads as TGTGCCAGCAGCCGTCGTACAGGGGCGTACGAGCAGTACTTC.

The V gene is TRBV5-6, the J gene TRBJ2-1; D is perhaps TRBD1 (6 bases). V lost 1 base, J lost 7 bases, and 12 bases lay in between. The CDR3 has 14 amino acids. Looked up from germline, CDR1 is SGHDT and CDR2 is YYEEEE. The CDR3 spells CASSLPQGYNEQFF. For the CDR3, the DNA is TGTGCCAGCAGCTTGCCACAGGGTTATAATGAGCAGTTCTTC.

The CDR3 DNA reads as TGTGCCAGCAGCTTAGTTATCGCGGGAAACACCATATATTTT. This encodes CASSLVIAGNTIYF. The genes are TRBV7-6 and TRBJ1-3; D is ambiguous. Germline CDR1 and CDR2: SGHVS and FNYEAQ. V dropped 1 base and J dropped 4 bases, with 8 bases sitting between them. The CDR3 extends over 14 amino acids.

The V and J genes are TRBV4-3 and TRBJ2-3; possible D gene TRBD2, 6 bases. Looked up from germline, CDR1 is LGHNA and CDR2 is YSLEER. The CDR3 sequence is 16 residues long. The V end was cut by 5 bases, the J end by 1 base, with 16 bases between. The CDR3, as DNA: TGCGCCAGCAGCGCGGGGTTGGGGTGGGGCACAGATACGCAGTATTTT. Translated: CASSAGLGWGTDTQYF.